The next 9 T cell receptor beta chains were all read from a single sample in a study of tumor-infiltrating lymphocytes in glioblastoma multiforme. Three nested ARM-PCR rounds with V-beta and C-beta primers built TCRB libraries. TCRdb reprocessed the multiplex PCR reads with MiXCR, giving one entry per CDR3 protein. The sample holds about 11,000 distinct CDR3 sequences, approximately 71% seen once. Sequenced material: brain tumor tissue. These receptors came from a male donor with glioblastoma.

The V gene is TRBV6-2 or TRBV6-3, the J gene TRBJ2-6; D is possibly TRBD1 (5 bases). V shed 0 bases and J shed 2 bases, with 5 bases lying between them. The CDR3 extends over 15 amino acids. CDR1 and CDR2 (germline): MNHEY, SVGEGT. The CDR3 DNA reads TGTGCCAGCAGTTACTCAGGGGCTGGGGCCAACGTCCTGACTTTC. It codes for CASSYSGAGANVLTF.

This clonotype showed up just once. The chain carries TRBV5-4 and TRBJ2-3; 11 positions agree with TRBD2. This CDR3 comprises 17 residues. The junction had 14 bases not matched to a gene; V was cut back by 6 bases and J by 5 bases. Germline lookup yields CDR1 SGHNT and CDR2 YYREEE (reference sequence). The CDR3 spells CASNSRVAGGLEDTQYF. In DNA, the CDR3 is TGTGCCAGCAACTCCCGGGTAGCGGGAGGGCTTGAAGATACGCAGTATTTT.

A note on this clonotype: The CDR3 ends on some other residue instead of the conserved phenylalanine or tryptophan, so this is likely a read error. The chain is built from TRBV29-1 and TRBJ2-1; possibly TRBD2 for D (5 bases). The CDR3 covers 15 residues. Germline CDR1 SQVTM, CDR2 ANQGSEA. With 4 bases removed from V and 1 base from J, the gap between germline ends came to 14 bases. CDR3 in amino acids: CSVVLVGASYNEQFV. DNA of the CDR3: TGCAGCGTTGTCCTAGTGGGAGCGTCCTACAATGAGCAGTTCGTC.

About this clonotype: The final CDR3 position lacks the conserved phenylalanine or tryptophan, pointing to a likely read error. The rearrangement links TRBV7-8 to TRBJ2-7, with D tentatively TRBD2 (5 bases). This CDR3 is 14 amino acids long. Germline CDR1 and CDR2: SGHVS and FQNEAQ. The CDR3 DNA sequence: TGTGCCAGCCAACTAGGAACAGCTGACTACGAACAGTACTGC. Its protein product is CASQLGTADYEQYC.

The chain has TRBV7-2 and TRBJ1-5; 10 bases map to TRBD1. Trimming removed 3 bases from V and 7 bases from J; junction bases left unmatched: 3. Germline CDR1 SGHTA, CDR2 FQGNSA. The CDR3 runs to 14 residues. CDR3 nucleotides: TGTGCCAGCAGCTTTTGGGACAGGGGACAGCCCCAGCATTTT. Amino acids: CASSFWDRGQPQHF.

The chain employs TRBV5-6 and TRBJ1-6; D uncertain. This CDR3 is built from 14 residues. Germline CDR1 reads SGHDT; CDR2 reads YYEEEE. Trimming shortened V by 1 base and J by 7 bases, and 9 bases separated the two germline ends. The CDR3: CASSLRQENSPLHF. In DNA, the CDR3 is TGTGCCAGCAGCTTGCGGCAAGAAAATTCACCCCTCCACTTT.

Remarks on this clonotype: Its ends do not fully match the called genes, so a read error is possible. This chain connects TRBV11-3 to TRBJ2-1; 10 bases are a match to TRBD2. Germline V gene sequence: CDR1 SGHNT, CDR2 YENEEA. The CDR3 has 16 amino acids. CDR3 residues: CAGSRRTSGNPDEQFF. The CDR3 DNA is TGTGCCGGCAGCCGCCGGACTAGCGGAAATCCGGATGAGCAGTTCTTC.

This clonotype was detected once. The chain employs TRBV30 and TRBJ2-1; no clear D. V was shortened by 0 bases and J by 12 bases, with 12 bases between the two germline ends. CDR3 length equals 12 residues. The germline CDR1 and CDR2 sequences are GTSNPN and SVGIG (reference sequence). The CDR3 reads CAWSVPESVQFF. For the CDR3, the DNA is TGTGCCTGGAGTGTACCTGAATCGGTGCAGTTCTTC.

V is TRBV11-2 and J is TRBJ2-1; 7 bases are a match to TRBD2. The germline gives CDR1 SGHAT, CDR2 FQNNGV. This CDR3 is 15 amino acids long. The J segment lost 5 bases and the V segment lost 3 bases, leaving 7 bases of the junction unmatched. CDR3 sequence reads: CASSFGLAVNNEQFF. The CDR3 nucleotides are TGTGCCAGCAGCTTCGGGCTAGCGGTAAACAATGAGCAGTTCTTC.